This TCR beta chain was identified in a study of regulatory T cells in long-lasting Graves disease. Study results and caveats: The TCR repertoire of persistent Graves' patients was less diverse than that of newly diagnosed ones.

Arm-PCR of CDR3 regions with iRepertoire HTBI primers generated TCR beta libraries. TCRdb itself ran the multiplex PCR reads through MiXCR, one entry per CDR3 protein. Among over 450,000 distinct CDR3 sequences listed, 12% were seen once. Time point of the sample: newly diagnosed GD, antithyroid drugs for less than 3 months. RNA from PBMCs was the source of the TCR library. Comments on this clonotype: The antigen is unknown.

There are 13 residues in the CDR3. Trimming shortened V by 2 bases and J by 2 bases, and 7 bases separated the two germline ends. From germline, CDR1 is SGDLS and CDR2 YYNGEE. The sample also formed part of further work on T cells in Graves' hyperthyroidism and ophthalmopathy. As that study records: An initial round of RT-PCR targeting the TCR CDR3 relied on the HTBI primer set. The model made its ophthalmopathy prediction, and onset followed a median roughly 6.5 months later.

The TCR sequence derives from a woman aged 30 to 39 with Graves disease. Material: peripheral blood mononuclear cells (PBMCs), obtained at new diagnosis, from a patient treated with antithyroid drugs. The chain uses TRBV9 and TRBJ1-2; D is ambiguous. The CDR3 is CASSVGENYGYTF. CDR3 nucleotide sequence: TGTGCCAGCAGCGTCGGGGAGAACTATGGCTACACCTTC.